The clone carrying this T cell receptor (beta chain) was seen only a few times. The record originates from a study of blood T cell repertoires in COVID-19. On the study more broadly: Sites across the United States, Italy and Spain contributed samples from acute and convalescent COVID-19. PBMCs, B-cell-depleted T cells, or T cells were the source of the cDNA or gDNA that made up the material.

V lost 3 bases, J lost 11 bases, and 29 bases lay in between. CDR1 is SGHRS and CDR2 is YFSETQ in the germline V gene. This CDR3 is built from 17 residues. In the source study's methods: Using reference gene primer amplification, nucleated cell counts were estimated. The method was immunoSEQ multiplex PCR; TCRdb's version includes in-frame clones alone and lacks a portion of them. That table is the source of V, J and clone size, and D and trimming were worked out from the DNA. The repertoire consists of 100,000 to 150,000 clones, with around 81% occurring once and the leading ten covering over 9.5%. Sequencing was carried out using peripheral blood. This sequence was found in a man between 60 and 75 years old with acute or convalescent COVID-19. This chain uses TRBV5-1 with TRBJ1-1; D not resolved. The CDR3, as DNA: TGCGCCAGCAGCTCGTCGCCTGCGGCGCTTCCTCCCTTTGATGCTTTCTTT. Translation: CASSSSPAALPPFDAFF.